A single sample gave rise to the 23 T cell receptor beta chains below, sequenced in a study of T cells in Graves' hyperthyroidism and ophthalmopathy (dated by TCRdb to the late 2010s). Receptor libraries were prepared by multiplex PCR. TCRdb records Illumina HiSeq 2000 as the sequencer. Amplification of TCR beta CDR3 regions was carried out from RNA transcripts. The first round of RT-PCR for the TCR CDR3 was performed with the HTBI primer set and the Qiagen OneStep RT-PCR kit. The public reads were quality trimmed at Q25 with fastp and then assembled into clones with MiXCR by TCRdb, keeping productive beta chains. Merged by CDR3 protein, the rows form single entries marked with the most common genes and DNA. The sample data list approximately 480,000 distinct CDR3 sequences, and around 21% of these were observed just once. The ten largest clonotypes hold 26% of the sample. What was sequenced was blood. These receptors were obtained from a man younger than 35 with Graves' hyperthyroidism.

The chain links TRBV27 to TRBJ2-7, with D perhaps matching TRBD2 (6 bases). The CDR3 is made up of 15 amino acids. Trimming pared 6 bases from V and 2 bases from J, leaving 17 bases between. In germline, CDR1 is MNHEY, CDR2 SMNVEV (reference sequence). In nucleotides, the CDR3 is TGTGCCAGCAGGACCTTAGCGGAGCCACCCTACGAGCAGTACTTC. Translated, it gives CASRTLAEPPYEQYF.

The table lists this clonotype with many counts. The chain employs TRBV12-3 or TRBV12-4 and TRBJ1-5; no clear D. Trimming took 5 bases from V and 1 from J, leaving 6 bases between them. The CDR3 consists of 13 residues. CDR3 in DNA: TGTGCCAGCAGTGGTTTCAGCAATCAGCCCCAGCATTTT. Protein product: CASSGFSNQPQHF.

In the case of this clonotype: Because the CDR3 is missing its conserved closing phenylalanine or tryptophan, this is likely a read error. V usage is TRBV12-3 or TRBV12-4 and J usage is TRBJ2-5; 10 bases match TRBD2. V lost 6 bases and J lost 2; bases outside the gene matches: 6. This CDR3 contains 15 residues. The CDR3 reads CASSPSGGLQETQYL. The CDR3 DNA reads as TGTGCCAGCAGCCCTAGCGGGGGACTTCAAGAGACCCAGTACCTC.

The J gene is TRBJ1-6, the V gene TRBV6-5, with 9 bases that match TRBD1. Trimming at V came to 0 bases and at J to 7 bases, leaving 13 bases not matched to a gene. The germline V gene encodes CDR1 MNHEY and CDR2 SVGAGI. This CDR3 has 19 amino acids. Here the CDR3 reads CASSYSSGGTGSRNSPLHF. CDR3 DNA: TGTGCCAGCAGTTACTCATCTGGCGGGACAGGGAGTCGGAATTCACCCCTCCACTTT.

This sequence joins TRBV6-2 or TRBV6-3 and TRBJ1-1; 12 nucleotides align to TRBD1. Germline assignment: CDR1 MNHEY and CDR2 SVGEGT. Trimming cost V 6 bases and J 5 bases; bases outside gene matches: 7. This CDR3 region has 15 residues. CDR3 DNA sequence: TGTGCCAGCAGACCGGGACAGGGGGCGAGTACTGAAGCTTTCTTT. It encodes CASRPGQGASTEAFF.

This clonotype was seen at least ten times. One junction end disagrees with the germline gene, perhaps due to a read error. CDR3 amino acids: CASSKLNTEASF. The CDR3, as DNA: TGTGCCAGCAGTAAGCTGAACACTGAAGCTTCCTTT. V gene TRBV12-3 or TRBV12-4 combines with J gene TRBJ1-1; D call uncertain. The CDR3 loop spans 12 amino acids.

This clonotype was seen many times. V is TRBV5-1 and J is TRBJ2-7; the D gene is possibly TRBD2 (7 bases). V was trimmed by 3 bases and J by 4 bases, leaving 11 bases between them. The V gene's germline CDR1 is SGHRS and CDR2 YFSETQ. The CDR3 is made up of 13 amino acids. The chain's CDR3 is CASSSAGAYEQYF. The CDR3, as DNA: TGCGCCAGCAGCTCCGCGGGGGCTTACGAGCAGTACTTC. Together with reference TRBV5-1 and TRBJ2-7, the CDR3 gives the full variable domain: KAGVTQTPRYLIKTRGQQVTLSCSPISGHRSVSWYQQTPGQGLQFLFEYFSETQRNKGNFPGRFSGRQFSNSRSEMNVSTLELGDSALYLCASSSAGAYEQYFGPGTRLTVT.

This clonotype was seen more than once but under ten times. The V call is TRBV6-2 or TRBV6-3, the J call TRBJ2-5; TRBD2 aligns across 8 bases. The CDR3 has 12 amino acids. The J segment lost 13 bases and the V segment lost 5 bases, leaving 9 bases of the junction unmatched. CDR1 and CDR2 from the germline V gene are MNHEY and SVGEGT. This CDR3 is CASSNRLAKGYF. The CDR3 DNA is TGTGCCAGCAGTAACCGACTAGCGAAAGGGTACTTC.

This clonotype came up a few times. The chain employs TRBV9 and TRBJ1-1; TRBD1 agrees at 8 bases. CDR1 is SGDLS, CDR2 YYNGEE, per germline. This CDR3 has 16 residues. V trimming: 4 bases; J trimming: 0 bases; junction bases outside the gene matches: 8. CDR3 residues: CASSPGQEPMNTEAFF. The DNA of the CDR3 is TGTGCCAGCAGCCCGGGACAGGAGCCCATGAACACTGAAGCTTTCTTT.

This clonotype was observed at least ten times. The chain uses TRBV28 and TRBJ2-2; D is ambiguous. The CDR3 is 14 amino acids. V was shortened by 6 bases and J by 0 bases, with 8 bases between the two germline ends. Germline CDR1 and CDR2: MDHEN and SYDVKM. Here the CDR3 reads CASRGFANTGELFF. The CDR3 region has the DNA TGTGCCAGCAGGGGTTTTGCGAACACCGGGGAGCTGTTTTTT.

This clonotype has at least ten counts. The CDR3 DNA reads as TGTGCCAGCAGTGATAGGGACAGGGCACGCCAGCATTTT. Translation: CASSDRDRARQHF. The chain combines TRBV2 with TRBJ1-5, with 9 nucleotides matching TRBD1. This CDR3 region has 13 residues. Germline CDR1 SNHLY, CDR2 FYNNEI. J lost 12 bases, V lost 3 bases, and 6 bases had no gene match.

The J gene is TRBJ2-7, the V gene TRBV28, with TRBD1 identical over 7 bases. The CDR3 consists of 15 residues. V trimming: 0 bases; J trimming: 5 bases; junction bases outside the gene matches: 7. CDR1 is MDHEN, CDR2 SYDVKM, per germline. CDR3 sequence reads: CASSLWRDRGHEQYF. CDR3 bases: TGTGCCAGCAGTTTATGGAGGGACAGAGGTCACGAGCAGTACTTC.

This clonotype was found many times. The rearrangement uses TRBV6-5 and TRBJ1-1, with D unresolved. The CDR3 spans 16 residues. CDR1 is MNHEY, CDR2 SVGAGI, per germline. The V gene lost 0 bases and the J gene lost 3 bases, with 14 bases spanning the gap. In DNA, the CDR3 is TGTGCCAGCAGTTACTCGAACGGGTGGAAGGACACTGAAGCTTTCTTT. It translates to CASSYSNGWKDTEAFF.

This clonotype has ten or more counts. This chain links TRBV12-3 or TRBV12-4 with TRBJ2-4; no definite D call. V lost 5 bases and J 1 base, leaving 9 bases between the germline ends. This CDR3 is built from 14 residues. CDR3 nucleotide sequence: TGTGCCAGCAGTGCCGTGGAGGCCAAAAACATTCAGTACTTC. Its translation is CASSAVEAKNIQYF.

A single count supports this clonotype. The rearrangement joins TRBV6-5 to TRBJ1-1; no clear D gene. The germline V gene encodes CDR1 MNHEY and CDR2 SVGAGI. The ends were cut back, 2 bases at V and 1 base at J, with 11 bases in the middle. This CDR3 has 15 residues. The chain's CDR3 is CASSYGLTRNTEAFF. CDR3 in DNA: TGTGCCAGCAGTTACGGCCTTACCAGGAACACTGAAGCTTTCTTT.

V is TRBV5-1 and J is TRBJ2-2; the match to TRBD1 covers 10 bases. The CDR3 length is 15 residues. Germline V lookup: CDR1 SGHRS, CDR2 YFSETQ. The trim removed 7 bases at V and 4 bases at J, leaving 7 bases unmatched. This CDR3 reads CASGGTGAATGELFF. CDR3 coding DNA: TGCGCCAGCGGTGGGACAGGGGCGGCCACCGGGGAGCTGTTTTTT.

This chain's CDR3 is CASSLGEIYEQYF. In nucleotides, the CDR3 is TGCGCCAGCAGCTTGGGGGAAATTTACGAGCAGTACTTC. The chain combines TRBV5-1 with TRBJ2-7, with D hard to call. The CDR3 has 13 amino acids. V lost 0 bases and J 4 bases, leaving 8 bases between the germline ends. The germline V gene encodes CDR1 SGHRS and CDR2 YFSETQ.

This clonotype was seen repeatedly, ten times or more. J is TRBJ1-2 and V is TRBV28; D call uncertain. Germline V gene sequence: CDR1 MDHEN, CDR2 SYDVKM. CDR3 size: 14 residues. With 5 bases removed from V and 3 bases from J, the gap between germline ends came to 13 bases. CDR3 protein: CASSPLSTDYGYTF. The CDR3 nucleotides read TGTGCCAGCAGTCCCCTAAGCACTGACTATGGCTACACCTTC.

In DNA form, the CDR3 reads TGTGCCTGGAGTAGGCCCGTGAACACTGAAGCTTTCTTT. This sequence encodes CAWSRPVNTEAFF. The gene calls are TRBV30 and TRBJ1-1; D not certain. Trimming shortened V by 2 bases and J by 0 bases, and 7 bases separated the two germline ends. This CDR3 is 13 amino acids long. Germline V gene sequence: CDR1 GTSNPN, CDR2 SVGIG (reference sequence).

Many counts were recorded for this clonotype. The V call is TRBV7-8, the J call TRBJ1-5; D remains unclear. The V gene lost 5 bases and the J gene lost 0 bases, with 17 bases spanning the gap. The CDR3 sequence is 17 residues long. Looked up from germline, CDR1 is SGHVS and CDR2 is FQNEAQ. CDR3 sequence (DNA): TGTGCCAGCAGCCCGGACCCCTTATCCTATAGCAATCAGCCCCAGCATTTT. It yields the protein CASSPDPLSYSNQPQHF.

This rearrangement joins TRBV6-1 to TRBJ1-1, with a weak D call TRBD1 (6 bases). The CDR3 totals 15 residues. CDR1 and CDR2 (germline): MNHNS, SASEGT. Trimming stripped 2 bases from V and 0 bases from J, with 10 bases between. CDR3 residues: CASSELGAMNTEAFF. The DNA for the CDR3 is TGTGCCAGCAGTGAACTGGGGGCCATGAACACTGAAGCTTTCTTT.

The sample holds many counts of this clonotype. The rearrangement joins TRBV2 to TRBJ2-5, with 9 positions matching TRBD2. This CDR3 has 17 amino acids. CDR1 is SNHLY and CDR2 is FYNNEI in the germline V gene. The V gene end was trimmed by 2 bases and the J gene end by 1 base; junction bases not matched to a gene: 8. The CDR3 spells CASSEPRASGVQETQYF. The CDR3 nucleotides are TGTGCCAGCAGTGAACCCCGGGCTAGCGGGGTCCAAGAGACCCAGTACTTC.

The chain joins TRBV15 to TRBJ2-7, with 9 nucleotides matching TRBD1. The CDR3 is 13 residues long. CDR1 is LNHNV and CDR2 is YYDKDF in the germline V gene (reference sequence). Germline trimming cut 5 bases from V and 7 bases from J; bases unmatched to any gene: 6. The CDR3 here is CATSAGTGYEQYF. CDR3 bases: TGTGCCACCAGCGCCGGGACAGGGTATGAGCAGTACTTC.